The 2 T cell receptor beta chains presented below share a single source sample, sequenced in a study of blood T cell repertoires in COVID-19. The assay was immunoSEQ multiplex PCR, and TCRdb's table has in-frame clones only and misses some. The sample contains about 480,000 clones, over 75% of which appear only once. Sequencing was done on a sample of PBMCs or T cells enriched from blood (not recorded which). The receptors here all came from a woman in her 40s who had recovered from COVID-19.

The CDR3 is CASSISRAGRGRAFRNNEQFF. The CDR3 DNA sequence: TGTGCCAGTAGTATTTCGCGGGCTGGGCGCGGGAGGGCCTTCCGTAACAATGAGCAGTTCTTC. The J gene is TRBJ2-1, the V gene TRBV19; 9 bases fit TRBD2. Losses at the gene ends were 3 bases for V and 5 bases for J; bases not matched to a gene: 23. This CDR3 region has 21 residues. Germline V gene lookup returns CDR1 LNHDA and CDR2 SQIVND (reference sequence).

This rearrangement joins TRBV29-1 to TRBJ2-5; D uncertain. The CDR3 is 10 residues long. Germline V CDR1 and CDR2: SQVTM, ANQGSEA. V was trimmed by 6 bases and J by 5 bases, leaving 7 bases between them. CDR3 sequence reads: CSVLTETQYF. In DNA form, the CDR3 reads TGCAGCGTGCTAACGGAGACCCAGTACTTC.